This T cell receptor beta chain was sequenced in a study of HIV-infected patients and healthy controls. V lost 2 bases to trimming and J lost 2 bases, with 6 bases between them. Germline V lookup: CDR1 PRHDT, CDR2 FYEKMQ (reference sequence). The CDR3 covers 13 residues. Each CDR3 protein gets one entry after TCRdb re-called the 5' RACE reads with MiXCR. The top ten hold 4.5% to 7% of the sample, which has tens of thousands of distinct CDR3 sequences, about 16% seen once. Sequenced sample: CD4+ T cells from blood. The chain is built from TRBV13 and TRBJ1-2; D not resolved. The receptor comes from a human donor in good health. The CDR3: CASSLRRNYGYTF. In DNA, the CDR3 is TGTGCCAGCAGCTTACGACGGAACTATGGCTACACCTTC.